Here is one T cell receptor (beta chain) with its context. The antigen is unknown. This record comes from a study of cytomegalovirus exposure and HLA in healthy donors. Study observations and caveats: In vitro testing confirmed a few CMV-associated chains as specific for CMV antigens.

The study ran its PCR with 60 Vbeta and 13 Jbeta primers. This table comes from immunoSEQ multiplex PCR, and its TCRdb copy is limited to in-frame clones, with some not included. The table includes some 150,000 clones, around 81% detected once. Each of the donors was a healthy bone marrow donor. Sequencing was done on a sample of PBMCs. The source of this sequence is a middle-aged man in good health and CMV-seronegative.

CDR3 DNA sequence: TGTGCCAGCAGCTCAGAGGGGAACACTGAAGCTTTCTTT. Encoded protein: CASSSEGNTEAFF. The chain employs TRBV7-3 and TRBJ1-1; D call uncertain. V was clipped by 4 bases and J by 1 base, with 7 bases between them. CDR1 is SGHTA, CDR2 FQGTGA, per germline. This CDR3 region has 13 residues. The full variable domain, with the rest looked up from reference TRBV7-3 and TRBJ1-1, is GAGVSQTPSNKVTEKGKYVELRCDPISGHTALYWYRQSLGQGPEFLIYFQGTGAADDSGLPNDRFFAVRPEGSVSTLKIQRTERGDSAVYLCASSSEGNTEAFFGQGTRLTVV.